This TCR beta chain is from a study of CD8+ T cells in alopecia areata. On the study more broadly: Female C3H/HeJ recipients aged roughly 6-11 weeks got skin from C3H/HeJ graft donors aged about 6-12 months that had spontaneous alopecia. Study-wide findings and caveats: Higher clonality than in normal scalp was seen in lesional scalp, especially alopecia totalis/universalis. Normal skin contains resident alphabeta T cells, and these are also sequenced in scalp samples.

Sequencing used cDNA as its template, made by extracting RNA and reverse transcribing it. Sequenced by immunoSEQ multiplex PCR; TCRdb stores in-frame clones only, minus some. Recorded here are about 110,000 clones, with no singletons, and the ten leading clones hold 15% to 20%. As concerns this clone: Its antigen remains unidentified. TCRdb's protein sequence differs at residue 12 from the translated DNA; the protein presented here follows the DNA. Gene names follow the mouse nomenclature. The read ends 3 residues early relative to the CDR3; the germline J gene fills the gap.

This CDR3 is built from 15 residues. V lost 7 bases to trimming and J lost 0 bases; unmatched junction nucleotides: 6. Germline values: CDR1 NSQYPW, CDR2 LRSPGD (reference sequence). The sequence was obtained from a C3H/HeJ mouse with alopecia areata. MHC haplotype: H2-k. The chain combines TRBV1 with TRBJ1-3; 7 bases match TRBD1. The sample consisted of lesional skin. CDR3 loop: CTCTTPGGSGNTLYF. CDR3 DNA (partial): TGCACCTGCACTACGCCAGGGGGTTCTGGAAATACG.